This TCR beta chain was sequenced in a study of OX40 agonist ivuxolimab in advanced cancers. V shed 4 bases, J shed 2 bases, and the junction held 0 bases outside the gene matches. The CDR3 is 13 amino acids. Per the germline V gene, CDR1 is KGHSH and CDR2 is LQKENI. Sequencing was performed with immunoSEQ multiplex PCR; in TCRdb, only in-frame clones are kept and a portion is missing. Of 50,000 to 70,000 clones detected, 80% to 90% appear once; the ten largest clones hold 3%. This chain links TRBV18 with TRBJ2-7; 9 nucleotides align to TRBD1. This TCR came from an adult with an advanced solid tumor such as melanoma, head and neck, liver or kidney cancer. The material sequenced was CD4+ or CD8+ T cells sorted from blood, taken in a trial of the OX40 agonist ivuxolimab. DNA for the CDR3: TGTGCCAGCTCACGACAGGGGGCCTACGAGCAGTACTTC. Translating gives CASSRQGAYEQYF.